Below, 9 T cell receptor beta chains from the same sample are listed, as sequenced in a study of blood T cell repertoires in COVID-19. Here immunoSEQ multiplex PCR was the method, and the copy in TCRdb shows in-frame clones only, minus some. The sample carries roughly 200,000 clones, 81% recorded once. Material: peripheral blood. These receptor sequences come from a woman of 80 years or more with COVID-19, enrolled during active disease.

The rearrangement joins TRBV11-2 to TRBJ2-2; 8 bases map to TRBD1. Germline CDR1 reads SGHAT; CDR2 reads FQNNGV. V shed 5 bases, J shed 6 bases, and the junction held 8 bases outside the gene matches. The CDR3 has 15 amino acids. The CDR3 DNA is TGTGCCAGCAGCCCCGGGACAGGACGTCCCGGGGAGCTGTTTTTT. Its protein is CASSPGTGRPGELFF.

The chain is built from TRBV7-9 and TRBJ2-3; 7 bases match TRBD2. V gave up 4 bases and J gave up 3 bases; unmatched junction bases: 10. The CDR3 loop spans 16 amino acids. CDR1 and CDR2 from the germline V gene are SEHNR and FQNEAQ (reference sequence). CDR3 in amino acids: CASSSPNREATDTQYF. The CDR3 nucleotides read TGTGCCAGCAGCTCTCCCAACCGGGAGGCGACAGATACGCAGTATTTT.

The chain joins TRBV7-2 to TRBJ2-2; D is possibly TRBD1 (5 bases). From germline, CDR1 is SGHTA and CDR2 FQGNSA. Trimming shortened V by 4 bases and J by 8 bases, and 14 bases separated the two germline ends. The CDR3 is 14 amino acids. CDR3 region: CASSSIGATGELFF. CDR3 DNA sequence: TGTGCCAGCAGCTCCATAGGGGCTACGGGGGAGCTGTTTTTT.

The genes are TRBV7-8 and TRBJ1-4; tentatively, D is TRBD1 (5 bases). Germline V lookup: CDR1 SGHVS, CDR2 FQNEAQ. V was cut by 4 bases and J by 6 bases, with 15 bases left in between. The CDR3 length is 15 residues. The CDR3 nucleotides read TGTGCCAGCAGCTCATCATCAGGGTCGGATGAAAAACTGTTTTTT. Translation gives CASSSSSGSDEKLFF.

This chain connects TRBV11-2 to TRBJ1-2, with 7 positions matching TRBD1. The V gene end was trimmed by 0 bases and the J gene end by 7 bases; junction bases not matched to a gene: 5. Germline loops: CDR1 SGHAT, CDR2 FQNNGV. This CDR3 is built from 14 residues. DNA for the CDR3: TGTGCCAGCAGCTTAGAACGTGACAGGGCTGGCTACACCTTC. Protein sequence: CASSLERDRAGYTF. Looking up the rest from reference TRBV11-2 and TRBJ1-2 gives the full variable domain: EAGVAQSPRYKIIEKRQSVAFWCNPISGHATLYWYQQILGQGPKLLIQFQNNGVVDDSQLPKDRFSAERLKGVDSTLKIQPAKLEDSAVYLCASSLERDRAGYTFGSGTRLTVV.

This clone was seen only a few times. The chain is built from TRBV28 and TRBJ2-7; 8 bases are shared with TRBD2. Trimming cost V 6 bases and J 1 base; bases outside gene matches: 8. The germline CDR1 and CDR2 sequences are MDHEN and SYDVKM. The CDR3 is 15 residues long. CDR3: CASSLLAGRSYEQYF. DNA of the CDR3: TGTGCCAGCAGCCTTTTAGCGGGACGTTCCTACGAGCAGTACTTC.

J is TRBJ1-1 and V is TRBV19, with D unresolved. V dropped 6 bases and J dropped 0 bases, with 11 bases sitting between them. This CDR3 contains 14 residues. Germline-derived CDR1 and CDR2 are LNHDA and SQIVND (reference sequence). DNA of the CDR3: TGTGCCAGTAGGCGGGCGATTTTGAACACTGAAGCTTTCTTT. Protein sequence: CASRRAILNTEAFF.

The rearrangement joins TRBV7-2 to TRBJ2-7; 13 bases fit TRBD2. The CDR3 has 15 amino acids. The ends lost 5 bases at V and 2 bases at J; junction bases unmatched: 3. Germline-derived CDR1 and CDR2 are SGHTA and FQGNSA. The chain's CDR3 is CASSPTSGGAYEQYF. For the CDR3, the DNA is TGTGCCAGCAGCCCTACTAGCGGGGGGGCCTACGAGCAGTACTTC.

The gene calls are TRBV6-2 or TRBV6-3 and TRBJ2-3, with TRBD2 identical over 16 bases. The CDR3 covers 19 residues. V trimming: 5 bases; J trimming: 1 base; junction bases outside the gene matches: 9. Germline CDR1 is MNHEY and CDR2 is SVGEGT. CDR3 DNA: TGTGCCAGCAGTAACCCGGGACTAGCGGGAGGGTACGGCACAGATACGCAGTATTTT. It specifies CASSNPGLAGGYGTDTQYF.